The 19 T cell receptor beta chains below were found in one sample sequenced in a study of metastatic and nonmetastatic thyroid tumors. With MiXCR, TCRdb reprocessed the PCR reads. The table shows some 64,000 clones, with approximately 4.1% occurring only once. None of the patients had undergone any treatment ahead of thyroid surgery. The sequencing sample was made of blood. These receptor sequences come from a female donor with papillary thyroid cancer or a benign thyroid nodule (not recorded which). Some clones in this sample may be carry-over from other donors' samples.

This clone was seen at least ten times. This chain links TRBV7-2 with TRBJ1-1, with D perhaps matching TRBD1 (5 bases). Trimming removed 3 bases from V and 4 bases from J, with 12 bases in between. Germline V gives CDR1 SGHTA, CDR2 FQGNSA. This CDR3 contains 14 residues. Here the CDR3 DNA reads TGTGCCAGCAGCTTCAACAGGTGGCGCACTGAAGCTTTCTTT. This sequence encodes CASSFNRWRTEAFF.

This clone has at least ten counts. The chain uses TRBV10-3 and TRBJ2-3; perhaps TRBD1 as D (5 bases). Germline CDR1 reads ENHRY; CDR2 reads SYGVKD. Between the trimmed V and J ends, which lost 3 bases and 2 bases, there was a span of 9 bases. There are 14 residues in the CDR3. CDR3 protein: CAISERGTTDTQYF. For the CDR3, the DNA is TGTGCCATCAGTGAAAGGGGAACCACAGATACGCAGTATTTT.

This clone was recorded at least ten times. The chain has TRBV12-3 or TRBV12-4 and TRBJ2-1, with D tentatively TRBD2 (6 bases). V was shortened by 6 bases and J by 0 bases, with 15 bases between the two germline ends. The CDR3 has 16 amino acids. CDR3 DNA: TGTGCCAGCAGGCGGGGCGGGGCCAGCTCCTACAATGAGCAGTTCTTC. This codes for CASRRGGASSYNEQFF.

Concerning this clone itself: One end of the junction fails to match germline, which may point to a read error. The chain joins TRBV19 to TRBJ2-2, with 8 bases fitting TRBD1. The CDR3 consists of 14 residues. CDR1 LNHDA and CDR2 SQIVND come from the germline V gene (reference sequence). DNA for the CDR3: TGTGCCTCCGGGACAGGCCTTGACACCGTGGAGCTGTATTTT. Amino acid sequence: CASGTGLDTVELYF.

This clone has ten or more counts. The chain is built from TRBV10-3 and TRBJ1-4; 7 nucleotides align to TRBD1. CDR1 is ENHRY, CDR2 SYGVKD, per germline. The junction had 8 bases not matched to a gene; V was cut back by 6 bases and J by 7 bases. The CDR3 has 14 amino acids. The CDR3 DNA reads as TGTGCCATCAGCCCTACAGGGGTTGGTGAAAAACTGTTTTTT. It encodes CAISPTGVGEKLFF.

This clone showed up many times. The chain combines TRBV4-2 with TRBJ2-3; D is ambiguous. Trimming took off 0 bases at V and 5 bases at J, with 12 bases between the two ends. Germline CDR1 reads LGHNA; CDR2 reads YNFKEQ. The CDR3 has 15 residues. CDR3 coding DNA: TGTGCCAGCAGCCAAGATGGCCTAGAAGGAGATACGCAGTATTTT. Amino acid sequence: CASSQDGLEGDTQYF.

This clone has ten or more counts. The chain employs TRBV7-9 and TRBJ1-1; D is possibly TRBD1 (5 bases). Trimming stripped 2 bases from V and 1 base from J, with 14 bases between. The CDR3 extends over 16 amino acids. Germline CDR1 SEHNR, CDR2 FQNEAQ (reference sequence). CDR3 region: CASSLLPGQGNTEAFF. Written as DNA, the CDR3 is TGTGCCAGCAGCTTATTACCGGGGCAGGGGAACACTGAAGCTTTCTTT.

This clone was recorded at least ten times. The chain recombines TRBV20-1 with TRBJ2-7; the match to TRBD2 covers 9 bases. CDR1 and CDR2 from the germline V gene are DFQATT and SNEGSKA (reference sequence). The V gene end was trimmed by 0 bases and the J gene end by 3 bases; junction bases not matched to a gene: 3. This CDR3 is 14 amino acids long. CDR3 residues: CSARDEREVYEQYF. In DNA, the CDR3 is TGCAGTGCTAGAGATGAGCGGGAGGTCTACGAGCAGTACTTC.

This clone was observed at least ten times. V and J are TRBV6-4 and TRBJ1-2; unclear D gene. CDR1 and CDR2 (germline): MRHNA, SNTAGT. This CDR3 contains 14 residues. V lost 0 bases and J lost 7, with 12 bases in between. This CDR3 reads CASSDSAYYGGYTF. The CDR3 DNA reads as TGTGCCAGCAGTGACTCCGCTTACTATGGTGGCTACACCTTC.

This clone has at least ten counts. The chain carries TRBV6-1 and TRBJ1-5; D is perhaps TRBD1 (5 bases). The CDR3 extends over 15 amino acids. Germline CDR1 MNHNS, CDR2 SASEGT. V gave up 6 bases and J gave up 0 bases, with 12 bases separating them. The CDR3 DNA is TGTGCCAGCAGCCCCACAGGTTATAGCAATCAGCCCCAGCATTTT. Protein sequence: CASSPTGYSNQPQHF.

This sequence joins TRBV19 and TRBJ2-5; 8 bases match TRBD1. Trimming at V came to 5 bases and at J to 2 bases, leaving 4 bases not matched to a gene. Germline values: CDR1 LNHDA, CDR2 SQIVND (reference sequence). This CDR3 contains 14 residues. CDR3 coding DNA: TGTGCCAGTAGTCTTAACAGGGGGCAAGAGACCCAGTACTTC. Translated, it gives CASSLNRGQETQYF.

This rearrangement joins TRBV9 to TRBJ2-7; D is perhaps TRBD1 (5 bases). This CDR3 has 14 amino acids. Germline V gene lookup returns CDR1 SGDLS and CDR2 YYNGEE. V lost 4 bases and J lost 6, with 17 bases in between. CDR3 DNA sequence: TGTGCCAGCAGCCCTATCGACAGTCGAAGCGAGCAGTACTTC. This translates into CASSPIDSRSEQYF.

The sample holds many counts of this clone. This rearrangement joins TRBV5-1 to TRBJ2-3; D possibly corresponds to TRBD2 (6 bases). The germline V gene encodes CDR1 SGHRS and CDR2 YFSETQ. The ends were cut back, 1 base at V and 0 bases at J, with 6 bases in the middle. The CDR3 extends over 14 amino acids. The CDR3 nucleotides read TGCGCCAGCAGCTTGCTAGCGAGCACAGATACGCAGTATTTT. Amino acids: CASSLLASTDTQYF.

Worth noting for this clone: A much bigger clone sits one base away, suggesting this may be a read error. The chain uses TRBV9 and TRBJ2-5, with no clear D. V lost 5 bases and J 1 base, leaving 12 bases between the germline ends. Germline V gene lookup returns CDR1 SGDLS and CDR2 YYNGEE. The CDR3 contains 14 residues. CDR3 coding DNA: TGTGCCAGCAGTTCGTGTGGTGGCCAAGAGACCCAGTACTTC. Translation: CASSSCGGQETQYF.

This clone turned up a few times. J is TRBJ2-3 and V is TRBV6-1; 7 positions agree with TRBD1. Germline assignment: CDR1 MNHNS and CDR2 SASEGT. The CDR3 has 15 residues. The V segment lost 4 bases and the J segment 3 bases; nucleotides outside the gene matches: 7. The CDR3 here is CASSGPGGGTDTQYF. The CDR3 region has the DNA TGTGCCAGCAGTGGTCCAGGGGGTGGGACAGATACGCAGTATTTT.

This clone showed up many times. The chain employs TRBV6-4 and TRBJ2-2, with 11 bases matching TRBD2. V lost 5 bases and J lost 5; bases outside the gene matches: 7. Germline V CDR1 and CDR2: MRHNA, SNTAGT. The CDR3 is 16 amino acids. The DNA of the CDR3 is TGTGCCAGCAGTCGGAGGGGACTAGCGGAAACCGGGGAGCTGTTTTTT. Encoded protein: CASSRRGLAETGELFF.

This clone was detected ten times or more. The rearrangement links TRBV6-1 to TRBJ2-7, with D possibly being TRBD2 (6 bases). The V gene lost 5 bases and the J gene lost 0 bases, with 11 bases spanning the gap. Germline values: CDR1 MNHNS, CDR2 SASEGT. The CDR3 is 14 residues long. CDR3 in amino acids: CASSKDGSSYEQYF. CDR3 in DNA: TGTGCCAGCAGTAAGGACGGGAGCTCCTACGAGCAGTACTTC.

This clone showed up many times. The chain carries TRBV7-9 and TRBJ1-6; D remains ambiguous. CDR1 and CDR2 (germline): SEHNR, FQNEAQ (reference sequence). V lost 1 base to trimming and J lost 7 bases, with 8 bases between them. The length of the CDR3 is 14 residues. This CDR3 is CASSLEGINSPLHF. CDR3 in DNA: TGTGCCAGCAGCTTAGAGGGTATCAATTCACCCCTCCACTTT.

This clone was detected only a few times. Because it lacks the conserved phenylalanine or tryptophan at the end, this CDR3 is likely a read error. V gene TRBV24-1 combines with J gene TRBJ2-1; 8 nucleotides align to TRBD2. The germline gives CDR1 KGHDR, CDR2 SFDVKD. There are 15 residues in the CDR3. In DNA form, the CDR3 reads TGTGCCACAAGTGGAATGGCGGGAGGCCTTGATGAGCAGTTCTTA. This gives the protein CATSGMAGGLDEQFL.